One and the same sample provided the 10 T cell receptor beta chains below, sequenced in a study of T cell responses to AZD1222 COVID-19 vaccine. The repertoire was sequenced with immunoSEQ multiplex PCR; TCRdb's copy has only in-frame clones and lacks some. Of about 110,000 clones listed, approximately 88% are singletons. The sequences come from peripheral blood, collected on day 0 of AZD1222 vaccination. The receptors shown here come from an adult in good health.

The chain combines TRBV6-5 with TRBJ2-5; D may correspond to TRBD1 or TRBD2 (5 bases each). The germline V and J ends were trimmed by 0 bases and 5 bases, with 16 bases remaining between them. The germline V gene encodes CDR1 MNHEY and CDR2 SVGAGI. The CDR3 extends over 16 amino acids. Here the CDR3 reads CASSYSAPGRGETQYF. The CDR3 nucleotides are TGTGCCAGCAGTTACTCTGCTCCAGGGAGAGGGGAGACCCAGTACTTC.

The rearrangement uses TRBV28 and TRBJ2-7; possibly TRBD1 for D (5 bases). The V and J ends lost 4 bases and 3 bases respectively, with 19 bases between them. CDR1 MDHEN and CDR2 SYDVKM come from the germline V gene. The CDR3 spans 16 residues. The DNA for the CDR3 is TGTGCCAGCAGTTCACCCTCGACAGTCTCCCTCTACGAGCAGTACTTC. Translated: CASSSPSTVSLYEQYF.

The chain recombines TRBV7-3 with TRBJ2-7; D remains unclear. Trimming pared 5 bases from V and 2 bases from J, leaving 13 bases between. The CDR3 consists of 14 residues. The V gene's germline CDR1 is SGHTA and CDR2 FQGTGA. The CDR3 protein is CASSPPSRTYEQYF. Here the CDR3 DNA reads TGTGCCAGCAGCCCGCCCAGCAGGACCTACGAGCAGTACTTC.

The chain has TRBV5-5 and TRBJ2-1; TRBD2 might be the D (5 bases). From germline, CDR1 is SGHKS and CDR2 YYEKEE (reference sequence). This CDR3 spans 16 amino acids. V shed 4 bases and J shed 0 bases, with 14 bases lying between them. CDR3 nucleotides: TGTGCCAGCAGCCTAGATATCGGGATCTCCTACAATGAGCAGTTCTTC. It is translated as CASSLDIGISYNEQFF. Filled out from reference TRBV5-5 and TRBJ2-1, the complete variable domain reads DAGVTQSPTHLIKTRGQQVTLRCSPISGHKSVSWYQQVLGQGPQFIFQYYEKEERGRGNFPDRFSARQFPNYSSELNVNALLLGDSALYLCASSLDIGISYNEQFFGPGTRLTVL.

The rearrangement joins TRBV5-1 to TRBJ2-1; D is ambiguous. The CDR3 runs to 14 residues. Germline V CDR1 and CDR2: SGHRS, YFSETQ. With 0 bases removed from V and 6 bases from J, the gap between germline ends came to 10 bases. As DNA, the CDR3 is TGCGCCAGCAGCTTGGTCGACTCCATCAATGAGCAGTTCTTC. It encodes CASSLVDSINEQFF.

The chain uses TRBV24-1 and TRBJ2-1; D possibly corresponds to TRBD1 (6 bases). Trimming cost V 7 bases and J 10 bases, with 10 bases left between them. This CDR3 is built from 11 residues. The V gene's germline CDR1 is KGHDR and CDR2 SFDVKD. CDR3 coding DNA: TGTGCCACCAGCAGGGGCTACGAGCAGTTCTTC. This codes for CATSRGYEQFF.

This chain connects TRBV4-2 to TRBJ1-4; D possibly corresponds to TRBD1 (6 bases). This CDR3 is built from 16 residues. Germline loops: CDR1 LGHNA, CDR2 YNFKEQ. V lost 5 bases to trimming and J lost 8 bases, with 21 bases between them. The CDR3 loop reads CASSASQGSSLEKLFF. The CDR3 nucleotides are TGTGCCAGCAGCGCCTCACAGGGATCCTCCCTCGAAAAACTGTTTTTT.

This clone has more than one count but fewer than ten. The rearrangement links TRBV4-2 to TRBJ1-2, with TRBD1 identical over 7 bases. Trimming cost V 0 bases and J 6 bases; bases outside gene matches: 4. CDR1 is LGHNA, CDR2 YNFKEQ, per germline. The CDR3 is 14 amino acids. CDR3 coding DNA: TGTGCCAGCAGCCAAGATCCAGGGGGAAATGGCTACACCTTC. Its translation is CASSQDPGGNGYTF.

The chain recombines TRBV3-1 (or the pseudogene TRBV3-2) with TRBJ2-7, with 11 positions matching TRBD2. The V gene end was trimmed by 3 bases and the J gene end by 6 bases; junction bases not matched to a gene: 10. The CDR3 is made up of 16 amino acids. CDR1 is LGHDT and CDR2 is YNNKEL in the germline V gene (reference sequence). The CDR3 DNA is TGTGCCAGCAGCCACTACGCCGGGACTAGCGGACGCGAGCAGTACTTC. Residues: CASSHYAGTSGREQYF.

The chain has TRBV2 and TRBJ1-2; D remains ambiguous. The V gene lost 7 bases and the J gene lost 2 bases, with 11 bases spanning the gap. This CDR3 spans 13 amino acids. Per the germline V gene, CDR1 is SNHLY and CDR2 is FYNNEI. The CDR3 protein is CASTQIQNYGYTF. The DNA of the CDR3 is TGTGCCAGCACGCAGATACAAAACTATGGCTACACCTTC.